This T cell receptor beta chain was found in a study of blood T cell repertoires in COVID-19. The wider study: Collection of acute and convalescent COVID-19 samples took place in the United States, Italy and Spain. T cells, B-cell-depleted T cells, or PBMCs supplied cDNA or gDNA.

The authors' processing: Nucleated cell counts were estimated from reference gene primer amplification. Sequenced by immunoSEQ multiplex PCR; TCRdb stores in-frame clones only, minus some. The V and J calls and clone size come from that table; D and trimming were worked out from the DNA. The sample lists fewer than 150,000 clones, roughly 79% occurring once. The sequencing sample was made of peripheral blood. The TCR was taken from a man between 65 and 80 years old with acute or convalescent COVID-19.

The CDR3 here is CATSDRNYGYTF. Here the CDR3 DNA reads TGTGCCACCAGTGATCGGAACTATGGCTACACCTTC. The rearrangement joins TRBV24-1 to TRBJ1-2; no definite D call. The CDR3 runs to 12 residues. Germline lookup yields CDR1 KGHDR and CDR2 SFDVKD. The germline V and J ends were trimmed by 3 bases and 2 bases, with 3 bases remaining between them.